This T cell receptor (beta chain) was identified in a study of early T cells in non-severe SARS-CoV-2 infection. cDNA molecules, individually, were tagged with unique molecular identifiers. TCRdb re-analysed the 5' RACE reads in MiXCR, keeping a single row per CDR3 protein. Found here are tens of thousands of distinct CDR3 sequences, roughly 5% of them singletons; the top ten hold roughly 5.2%. Findings and caveats of the study: Using VDJdb, the matching emphasized anti-spike CD8 responses while missing private and CD4 specificities.

This clonotype was found many times. Its specificity is unknown. Trimming took 6 bases from V and 5 from J, leaving 22 bases between them. Per germline, CDR1 DFQATT and CDR2 SNEGSKA (reference sequence). This CDR3 is 15 amino acids long. Sequenced material: whole blood, taken at baseline. The chain combines TRBV20-1 with TRBJ2-5, with D tentatively TRBD1 (6 bases). This sequence originates from an adult who was a healthcare worker with PCR-confirmed SARS-CoV-2 infection or an uninfected control (not recorded which). The CDR3: CSARTGHDGAETQYF. The CDR3 region has the DNA TGCAGTGCCAGAACGGGACACGATGGGGCGGAGACCCAGTACTTC.